This TCR beta chain emerged from a study of cytomegalovirus exposure and HLA in healthy donors. With regard to this clone: Its antigen is not identified.

Regarding the study as a whole: The study recorded 150 to 200 TCR beta chains that were cytomegalovirus-associated. Rarity held for most TCR sequences, but there were some public TCRs that occurred in many donors. In vitro, three CMV-associated chains proved specific for CMV antigens. The tendency of first-cohort TCR clusters to co-occur in the 120 or so validation repertoires emerged from a later analysis.

This CDR3 has 13 amino acids. Unmatched junction bases numbered 2, after V lost 5 bases and J lost 3 bases. Germline CDR1 and CDR2: MNHEY and SVGAGI. Assay: immunoSEQ multiplex PCR; the TCRdb copy retains only in-frame clones and omits some. The profile shows under 85,000 clones, 85% to 95% of them singletons. The chain has TRBV6-5 and TRBJ1-1; 8 bases are shared with TRBD1. The sequenced sample consisted of PBMCs. This clonotype was sampled from a man younger than 30 in good health and CMV-seropositive. The CDR3 protein is CASSADRDTEAFF. In DNA, the CDR3 is TGTGCCAGCAGTGCGGACAGGGACACTGAAGCTTTCTTT.